These 17 T cell receptor beta chains were all obtained from the same sample, sequenced in a study of human T cells and chemical hapten exposure (dated by TCRdb to the early 2020s). This specimen's time point label, interpreted: patch test 2, 6 weeks after DPC sensitization. The treatment or condition label on this specimen signifies: therapeutic diphenylcyclopropenone sensitization with weekly scalp DPC. The library was built by means of RACE. The sequencer was a NextSeq 500. TCRdb cleaned the public reads at Q25 with fastp, built clones with MiXCR and kept in-frame beta chains. When rows share a CDR3 protein, they turn into one entry using the most common DNA and genes. This sample has about 140,000 distinct CDR3 sequences in its table, and about 11% of those were observed once. The top ten constitute about 1.3% of the sample. This sample comprised whole blood, obtained in connection with sensitization to the hapten diphenylcyclopropenone (DPC). The receptors originated from a woman in her 50s with alopecia areata. Some clones in this sample may be carry-over from other donors' samples.

V and J are TRBV28 and TRBJ2-7; 7 nucleotides agree with TRBD2. V was clipped by 8 bases and J by 6 bases; unmatched bases: 13. The CDR3 sequence is 14 residues long. Germline CDR1 MDHEN, CDR2 SYDVKM. The CDR3: CASHTGLVGVEQYF. DNA for the CDR3: TGTGCCAGCCATACCGGACTAGTCGGCGTCGAGCAGTACTTC.

Comments on this clonotype: Being one base from a much bigger clone, this may be a read error. The V gene is TRBV11-2, the J gene TRBJ2-4; the D gene is possibly TRBD2 (5 bases). The CDR3 totals 12 residues. The germline gives CDR1 SGHAT, CDR2 FQNNGV. CDR3 bases: TGTGTCAGCAGCTCCCAAAGAGGGTGGACGTACTTC. Its translation is CVSSSQRGWTYF.

V is TRBV29-1 and J is TRBJ1-2; TRBD1 matches at 7 bases. J lost 8 bases, V lost 8 bases, and 14 bases had no gene match. The length of the CDR3 is 13 residues. The V gene's germline CDR1 is SQVTM and CDR2 ANQGSEA. This CDR3 is CSSGDRVGGGYTF. Here the CDR3 DNA reads TGCAGCTCCGGTGACAGGGTCGGAGGGGGCTACACCTTC.

This sequence joins TRBV2 and TRBJ2-2, with a possible D match to TRBD2 (5 bases). The CDR3 is 16 amino acids. The V gene's germline CDR1 is SNHLY and CDR2 FYNNEI. V lost 8 bases, J lost 3 bases, and 19 bases lay in between. CDR3: CASGKGLAAYTGELFF. As DNA, the CDR3 is TGTGCCAGCGGGAAGGGCCTAGCAGCTTACACCGGGGAGCTGTTTTTT.

Many counts were recorded for this clonotype. The chain joins TRBV6-1 to TRBJ1-5; D is ambiguous. Between the trimmed V and J ends, which lost 8 bases and 5 bases, there was a span of 13 bases. The CDR3 consists of 13 residues. From germline, CDR1 is MNHNS and CDR2 SASEGT. The CDR3 protein is CASRHITDQPQHF. The CDR3 DNA follows: TGTGCCAGCCGACATATTACTGATCAGCCCCAGCATTTT.

This clonotype was seen many times. The chain recombines TRBV6-2 or TRBV6-3 with TRBJ2-7; 12 nucleotides align to TRBD2. The length of the CDR3 is 16 residues. V lost 0 bases and J lost 4; bases outside the gene matches: 4. Germline lookup yields CDR1 MNHEY and CDR2 SVGEGT. For the CDR3, the DNA is TGTGCCAGCAGTTACTCCTTGACTAGCGGGAGTTACGAGCAGTACTTC. It encodes CASSYSLTSGSYEQYF.

The DNA of the CDR3 is TGCGCCAGCAGGGGACAGGGGGCCAGCTCCTACGAGCAGTACTTC. This gives the protein CASRGQGASSYEQYF. This chain connects TRBV5-1 to TRBJ2-7; 12 nucleotides line up with TRBD1. CDR1 and CDR2 (germline): SGHRS, YFSETQ. This CDR3 spans 15 amino acids. Losses at the gene ends were 5 bases for V and 0 bases for J; bases not matched to a gene: 3.

This clonotype turned up a few times. The CDR3 protein is CAWRPTGEQYF. For the CDR3, the DNA is TGTGCCTGGAGGCCCACTGGGGAGCAGTACTTC. The genes are TRBV30 and TRBJ2-7; D not resolved. CDR3 length: 11 residues. Germline V CDR1 and CDR2: GTSNPN, SVGIG (reference sequence). V lost 3 bases and J 7 bases, leaving 10 bases between the germline ends.

This clonotype was seen only a few times. The V call is TRBV5-1, the J call TRBJ1-2, with a tentative D call TRBD1 (6 bases). Trimming removed 4 bases from V and 2 bases from J, with 9 bases in between. The CDR3 totals 13 residues. CDR1 and CDR2 from the germline V gene are SGHRS and YFSETQ. Here the CDR3 reads CASSHQGNYGYTF. The CDR3 DNA sequence: TGCGCCAGCAGCCACCAGGGGAACTATGGCTACACCTTC. Combining the CDR3 with reference TRBV5-1 and TRBJ1-2 gives the whole variable domain KAGVTQTPRYLIKTRGQQVTLSCSPISGHRSVSWYQQTPGQGLQFLFEYFSETQRNKGNFPGRFSGRQFSNSRSEMNVSTLELGDSALYLCASSHQGNYGYTFGSGTRLTVV.

The rearrangement uses TRBV5-1 and TRBJ2-1, with unresolved D. The CDR3 covers 14 residues. From germline, CDR1 is SGHRS and CDR2 YFSETQ. V lost 0 bases to trimming and J lost 9 bases, with 13 bases between them. The CDR3 here is CASSLGPGSVEQFF. Written as DNA, the CDR3 is TGCGCCAGCAGCTTGGGGCCAGGTTCTGTTGAGCAGTTCTTC. The variable domain in full, completed from reference TRBV5-1 and TRBJ2-1, reads KAGVTQTPRYLIKTRGQQVTLSCSPISGHRSVSWYQQTPGQGLQFLFEYFSETQRNKGNFPGRFSGRQFSNSRSEMNVSTLELGDSALYLCASSLGPGSVEQFFGPGTRLTVL.

The V call is TRBV12-5, the J call TRBJ1-2, with D perhaps matching TRBD1 (5 bases). CDR1 is LGHNT, CDR2 FRNRAP, per germline. The germline V and J ends were trimmed by 2 bases and 4 bases, with 8 bases remaining between them. CDR3 length: 13 amino acids. The CDR3 loop reads CASGLSGTYGYTF. Written as DNA, the CDR3 is TGTGCTAGTGGTTTGTCCGGGACCTATGGCTACACCTTC.

This clonotype came up a few times. The chain employs TRBV20-1 and TRBJ2-5; D not resolved. The CDR3 sequence is 12 residues long. V was shortened by 6 bases and J by 5 bases, with 13 bases between the two germline ends. The germline CDR1 and CDR2 sequences are DFQATT and SNEGSKA (reference sequence). CDR3 loop: CSAIQAGETQYF. The CDR3 bases are TGCAGTGCCATACAAGCTGGGGAGACCCAGTACTTC.

This clonotype was seen at least ten times. CDR3 sequence (DNA): TGTGCCAGCCGCAGCTGGACAGGGGGATACTCTGAAGCTTTCTTT. It codes for CASRSWTGGYSEAFF. The J gene is TRBJ1-1, the V gene TRBV7-9; TRBD1 aligns across 10 bases. This CDR3 contains 15 residues. J gave up 6 bases and V 8 bases, and 12 bases lay outside the gene matches. Per germline, CDR1 SEHNR and CDR2 FQNEAQ (reference sequence).

The chain has TRBV20-1 and TRBJ1-2; D may be TRBD1 (6 bases). Germline CDR1 and CDR2: DFQATT and SNEGSKA (reference sequence). V was clipped by 6 bases and J by 7 bases, with 18 bases between them. The CDR3 consists of 13 residues. The chain's CDR3 is CSATIKGGIGYTF. Here the CDR3 DNA reads TGCAGTGCCACCATCAAGGGGGGAATTGGCTACACCTTC.

V usage is TRBV7-9 and J usage is TRBJ2-7; 8 nucleotides line up with TRBD2. The CDR3 covers 17 residues. J was trimmed by 0 bases and V by 2 bases; bases with no gene match: 9. The germline V gene encodes CDR1 SEHNR and CDR2 FQNEAQ (reference sequence). The CDR3 coding sequence is TGTGCCAGCAGCTTATTCCTAGCGGGCCGGAGCTCCTACGAGCAGTACTTC. Translation gives CASSLFLAGRSSYEQYF.

The chain combines TRBV3-1 with TRBJ2-1; D gene unclear. The CDR3 sequence is 14 residues long. Per the germline V gene, CDR1 is LGHDT and CDR2 is YNNKEL (reference sequence). V was pared by 4 bases and J by 0 bases, with 7 bases between. This chain's CDR3 is CASSPLSSYNEQFF. For the CDR3, the DNA is TGTGCCAGCAGCCCGTTGAGCTCCTACAATGAGCAGTTCTTC.

The gene calls are TRBV11-2 and TRBJ1-2; D not certain. Trimming took off 5 bases at V and 7 bases at J, with 14 bases between the two ends. Germline-derived CDR1 and CDR2 are SGHAT and FQNNGV. This CDR3 contains 13 residues. In nucleotides, the CDR3 is TGTGCCAGCAGCCTCGCCGGGAGGATTGGCTACACCTTC. Translated: CASSLAGRIGYTF.